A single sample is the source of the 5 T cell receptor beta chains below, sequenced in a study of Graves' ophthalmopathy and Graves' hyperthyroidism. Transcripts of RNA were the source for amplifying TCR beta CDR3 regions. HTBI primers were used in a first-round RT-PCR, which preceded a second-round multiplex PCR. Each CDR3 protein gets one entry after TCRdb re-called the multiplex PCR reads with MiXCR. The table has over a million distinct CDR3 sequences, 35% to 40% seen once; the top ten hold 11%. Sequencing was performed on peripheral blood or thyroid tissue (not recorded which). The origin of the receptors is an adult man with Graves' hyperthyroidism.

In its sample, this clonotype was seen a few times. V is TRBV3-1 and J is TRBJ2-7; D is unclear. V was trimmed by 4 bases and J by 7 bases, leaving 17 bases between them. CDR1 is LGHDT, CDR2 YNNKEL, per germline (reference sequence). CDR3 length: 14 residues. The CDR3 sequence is CASSPRLEGYEQYF. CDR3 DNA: TGTGCCAGCAGCCCGCGACTGGAAGGGTATGAGCAGTACTTC.

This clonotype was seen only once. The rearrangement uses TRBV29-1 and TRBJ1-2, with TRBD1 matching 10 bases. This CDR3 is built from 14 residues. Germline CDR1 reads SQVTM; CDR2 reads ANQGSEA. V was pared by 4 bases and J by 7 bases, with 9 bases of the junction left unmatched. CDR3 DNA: TGCAGCGTTGGGACAGGGGGTCCTGGGGTTGGCTACACCTTC. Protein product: CSVGTGGPGVGYTF.

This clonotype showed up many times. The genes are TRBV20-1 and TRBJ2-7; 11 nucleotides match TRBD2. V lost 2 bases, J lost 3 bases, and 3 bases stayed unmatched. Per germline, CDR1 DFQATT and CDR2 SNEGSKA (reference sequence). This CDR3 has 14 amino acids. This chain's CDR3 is CSARPTSGNYEQYF. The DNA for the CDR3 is TGCAGTGCTAGACCGACTAGCGGGAACTACGAGCAGTACTTC.

This CDR3 is CASRGAGSQQPQHF. In DNA form, the CDR3 reads TGTGCCAGCAGGGGTGCGGGGAGTCAGCAGCCCCAGCATTTT. The J gene is TRBJ1-5, the V gene TRBV12-3 or TRBV12-4; no definite D call. The ends were cut back, 6 bases at V and 7 bases at J, with 16 bases in the middle. The CDR3 length is 14 residues.

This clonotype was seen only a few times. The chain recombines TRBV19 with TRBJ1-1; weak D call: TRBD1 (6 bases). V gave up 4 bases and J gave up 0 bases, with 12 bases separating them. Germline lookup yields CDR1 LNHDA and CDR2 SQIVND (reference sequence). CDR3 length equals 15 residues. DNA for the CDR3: TGTGCCAGTAGTAGTAGGGGGGGCATGAACACTGAAGCTTTCTTT. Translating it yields CASSSRGGMNTEAFF.